This TCR beta chain stems from a study of T cells in Graves' hyperthyroidism and ophthalmopathy. Whole-study findings and limits: Peripheral blood also featured most of the thyroid clonotypes expanded above 0.001. The model's output predicted ophthalmopathy at a median of around 7 months prior to onset.

Regarding this clonotype: Its target is unknown.

Germline assignment: CDR1 SEHNR and CDR2 FQNEAQ (reference sequence). V shed 4 bases and J 14 bases; nucleotides not matched to a gene: 8. The CDR3 spans 12 residues. Amplification targeted TCR beta CDR3 regions from RNA transcripts. First-round RT-PCR of the TCR CDR3 relied on the HTBI primer set. TCRdb independently ran MiXCR on the multiplex PCR reads; one entry per CDR3 protein. Of a few hundred thousand distinct CDR3 sequences in the sample, around 45% were seen once. This receptor was obtained from a woman younger than 30 with Graves' hyperthyroidism. The chain couples TRBV7-9 to TRBJ1-5; 7 nucleotides match TRBD1. The sample taken for sequencing was peripheral blood or thyroid tissue (not recorded which). DNA of the CDR3: TGTGCCAGCAGCTCCTCGGACAGGAATGAGCATTTT. Translating it yields CASSSSDRNEHF.